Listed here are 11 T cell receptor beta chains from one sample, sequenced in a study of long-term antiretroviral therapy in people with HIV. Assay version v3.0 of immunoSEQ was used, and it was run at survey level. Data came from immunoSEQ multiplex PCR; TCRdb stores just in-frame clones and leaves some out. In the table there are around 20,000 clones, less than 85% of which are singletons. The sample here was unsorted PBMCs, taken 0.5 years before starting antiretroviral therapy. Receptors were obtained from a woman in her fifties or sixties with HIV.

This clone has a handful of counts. CDR3 region: CASSQSAAGYEQYV. In nucleotides, the CDR3 is TGCGCCAGCAGTCAATCGGCGGCCGGTTACGAGCAGTACGTC. The chain has TRBV23-1 and TRBJ2-7; D call uncertain. TRBV23-1 is classed as an ORF, of uncertain function. Trimming left V 0 bases short and J 4 bases short, with 10 bases between. This CDR3 is 14 amino acids long.

The CDR3 DNA follows: TGTGCCAGCAGCCAGGGGGCTCACCTAGCCTACGAGCAGTACTTC. Its translation: CASSQGAHLAYEQYF. The chain carries TRBV11-2 and TRBJ2-7; TRBD1 matches at 8 bases. This CDR3 spans 15 amino acids. J lost 2 bases, V lost 5 bases, and 8 bases had no gene match. CDR1 and CDR2 (germline): SGHAT, FQNNGV.

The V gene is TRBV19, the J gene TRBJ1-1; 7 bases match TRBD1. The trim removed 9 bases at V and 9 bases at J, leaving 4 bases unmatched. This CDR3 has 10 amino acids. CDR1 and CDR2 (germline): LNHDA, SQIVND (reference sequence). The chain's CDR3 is CASTGQQAFF. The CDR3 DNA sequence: TGTGCCAGCACGGGACAGCAAGCTTTCTTT.

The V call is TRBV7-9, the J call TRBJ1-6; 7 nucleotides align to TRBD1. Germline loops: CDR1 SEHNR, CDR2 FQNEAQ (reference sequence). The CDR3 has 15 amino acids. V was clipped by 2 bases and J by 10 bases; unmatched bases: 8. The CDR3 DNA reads TGTGCCAGCAGCTTACGGACAGGTTGGGGATCACCCCTCCACTTT. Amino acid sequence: CASSLRTGWGSPLHF.

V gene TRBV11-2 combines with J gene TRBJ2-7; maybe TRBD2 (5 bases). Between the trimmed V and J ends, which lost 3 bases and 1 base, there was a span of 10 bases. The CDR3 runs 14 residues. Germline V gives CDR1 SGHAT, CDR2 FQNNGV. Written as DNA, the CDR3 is TGTGCCAGCAGCTTTGGTAGCGCGTCCTACGAGCAGTACGTC. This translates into CASSFGSASYEQYV.

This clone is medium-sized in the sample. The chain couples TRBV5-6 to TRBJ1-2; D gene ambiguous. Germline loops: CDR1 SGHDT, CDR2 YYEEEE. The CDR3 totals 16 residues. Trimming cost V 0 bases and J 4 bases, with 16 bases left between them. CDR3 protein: CASSLEVGSEVYGYTF. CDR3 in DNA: TGTGCCAGCAGCTTGGAGGTAGGGTCGGAGGTCTATGGCTACACCTTC. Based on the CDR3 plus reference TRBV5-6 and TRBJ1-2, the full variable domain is DAGVTQSPTHLIKTRGQQVTLRCSPKSGHDTVSWYQQALGQGPQFIFQYYEEEERQRGNFPDRFSGHQFPNYSSELNVNALLLGDSALYLCASSLEVGSEVYGYTFGSGTRLTVV.

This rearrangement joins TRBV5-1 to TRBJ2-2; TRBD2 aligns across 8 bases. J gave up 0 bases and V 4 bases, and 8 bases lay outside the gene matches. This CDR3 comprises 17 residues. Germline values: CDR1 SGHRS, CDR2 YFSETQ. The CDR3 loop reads CASSPLERGPNTGELFF. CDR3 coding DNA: TGCGCCAGCAGCCCGCTGGAGCGGGGGCCGAACACCGGGGAGCTGTTTTTT.

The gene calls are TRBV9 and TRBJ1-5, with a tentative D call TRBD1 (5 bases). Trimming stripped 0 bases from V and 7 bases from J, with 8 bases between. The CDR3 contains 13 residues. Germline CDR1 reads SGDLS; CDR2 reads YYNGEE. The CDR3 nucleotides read TGTGCCAGCAGCGTAGGATGGGGGCAGCCCCAGCATTTT. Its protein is CASSVGWGQPQHF. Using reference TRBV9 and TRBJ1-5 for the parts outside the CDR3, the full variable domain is DSGVTQTPKHLITATGQRVTLRCSPRSGDLSVYWYQQSLDQGLQFLIQYYNGEERAKGNILERFSAQQFPDLHSELNLSSLELGDSALYFCASSVGWGQPQHFGDGTRLSIL.

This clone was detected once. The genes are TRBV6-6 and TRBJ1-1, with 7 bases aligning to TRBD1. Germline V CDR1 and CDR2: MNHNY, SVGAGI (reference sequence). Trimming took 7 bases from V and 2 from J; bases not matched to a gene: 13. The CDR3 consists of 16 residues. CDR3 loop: CASTEGQPVKNTEAFF. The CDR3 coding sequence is TGTGCCAGCACCGAGGGACAGCCAGTTAAAAACACTGAAGCTTTCTTT.

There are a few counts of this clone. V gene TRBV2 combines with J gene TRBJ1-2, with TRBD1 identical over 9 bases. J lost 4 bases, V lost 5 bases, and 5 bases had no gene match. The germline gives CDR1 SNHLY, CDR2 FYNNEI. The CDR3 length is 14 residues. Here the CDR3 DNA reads TGTGCCAGCAGTTATGAGGACAGGGGCTATGGCTACACCTTC. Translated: CASSYEDRGYGYTF.

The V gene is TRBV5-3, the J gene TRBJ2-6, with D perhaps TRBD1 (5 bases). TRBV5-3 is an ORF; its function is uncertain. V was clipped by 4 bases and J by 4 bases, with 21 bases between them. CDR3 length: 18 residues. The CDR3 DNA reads TGTGCCAGAAGCCGCCTGGGTCCACAGGAGTGGGGGGCCAACGTCCTGACTTTC. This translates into CARSRLGPQEWGANVLTF.